The 26 T cell receptor beta chains in this list originate from one sample, sequenced in a study of early T cells in non-severe SARS-CoV-2 infection. TCRdb called the 5' RACE reads again in MiXCR, with one record for every CDR3 protein. The repertoire holds some 55,000 distinct CDR3 sequences, with about 12% as singletons. Sequencing used whole blood. Receptors were obtained from an adult who was a healthcare worker with PCR-confirmed SARS-CoV-2 infection or an uninfected control (not recorded which).

This clonotype was seen at least ten times. The chain has TRBV12-3 or TRBV12-4 and TRBJ1-5; TRBD1 might be the D (5 bases). Trimming removed 6 bases at V and 0 bases at J, with 12 bases between. This CDR3 has 15 amino acids. CDR3 sequence reads: CASRPTGPSNQPQHF. The CDR3, as DNA: TGTGCCAGCAGGCCTACGGGACCTAGCAATCAGCCCCAGCATTTT.

This clonotype has ten or more counts. The chain combines TRBV29-1 with TRBJ1-4; TRBD1 aligns across 9 bases. Looked up from germline, CDR1 is SQVTM and CDR2 is ANQGSEA. After removal of 7 bases from V and 8 bases from J, the junction contained 8 bases not matched to a gene. This CDR3 is built from 13 residues. CDR3 region: CSATGGGGEKLFF. The CDR3 DNA follows: TGCAGCGCTACAGGGGGCGGAGGAGAAAAACTGTTTTTT.

This clonotype showed up just a few times. A read error is possible here, since a much larger clone lies one base away. V gene TRBV12-3 or TRBV12-4 combines with J gene TRBJ2-3; no firm D call. The ends were cut back, 3 bases at V and 5 bases at J, with 3 bases in the middle. The CDR3 consists of 11 residues. The CDR3, as DNA: TGTGCCAGCAGTTTGGAAGATACGCAGTATTTT. Translating it yields CASSLEDTQYF.

Many counts were recorded for this clonotype. This chain links TRBV7-6 with TRBJ2-7; 7 bases are shared with TRBD1. Germline CDR1 SGHVS, CDR2 FNYEAQ. Trimming removed 9 bases from V and 5 bases from J; junction bases left unmatched: 1. CDR3 length: 10 amino acids. CDR3 nucleotide sequence: TGTGCCAGAGGGGGCGACGAGCAGTACTTC. The encoded protein is CARGGDEQYF.

This clonotype was observed a few times. The chain links TRBV29-1 to TRBJ1-1; D remains unclear. V was pared by 8 bases and J by 11 bases, with 15 bases between. Germline V CDR1 and CDR2: SQVTM, ANQGSEA. The CDR3 has 10 residues. CDR3 region: CSFSRTGAFF. The CDR3, as DNA: TGCAGCTTCTCCAGGACGGGTGCTTTCTTT.

This clonotype has at least ten counts. The chain combines TRBV10-1 with TRBJ1-6; D ambiguous. Trimming removed 6 bases from V and 12 bases from J, with 12 bases in between. This CDR3 spans 12 amino acids. From germline, CDR1 is WNHNN and CDR2 SYGVQD (reference sequence). In nucleotides, the CDR3 is TGCGCCAGCAGCCAGAAGGAAGGACCCCTCCACTTT. Translating gives CASSQKEGPLHF.

This clonotype has at least ten counts. This chain connects TRBV5-5 to TRBJ1-6; a possible D gene is TRBD1 (5 bases). Germline loops: CDR1 SGHKS, CDR2 YYEKEE (reference sequence). The V end lost 4 bases, the J end lost 8 bases, and 13 bases lay between the germline ends. The CDR3 has 14 amino acids. Written as DNA, the CDR3 is TGTGCCAGCAGCCCCGATGACAGCGATTCACCCCTCCACTTT. As protein: CASSPDDSDSPLHF. Together with reference TRBV5-5 and TRBJ1-6, the CDR3 gives the full variable domain: DAGVTQSPTHLIKTRGQQVTLRCSPISGHKSVSWYQQVLGQGPQFIFQYYEKEERGRGNFPDRFSARQFPNYSSELNVNALLLGDSALYLCASSPDDSDSPLHFGNGTRLTVT.

The V and J genes are TRBV5-4 and TRBJ1-1; tentative D call: TRBD1 (5 bases). The CDR3 runs to 11 residues. Germline V CDR1 and CDR2: SGHNT, YYREEE (reference sequence). The germline V and J ends were trimmed by 7 bases and 8 bases, with 12 bases remaining between them. CDR3 sequence reads: CASGTTGEAFF. CDR3 DNA: TGTGCCAGCGGAACTACAGGAGAAGCTTTCTTT.

The sample holds many counts of this clonotype. V and J are TRBV20-1 and TRBJ1-3; D is uncertain. CDR1 and CDR2 (germline): DFQATT, SNEGSKA (reference sequence). CDR3 length equals 15 residues. The V gene lost 6 bases and the J gene lost 2 bases, with 17 bases spanning the gap. The CDR3 nucleotides read TGCAGTGCCGCCAAATGGGGAGTCGCTGGAAACACCATATATTTT. Amino acid sequence: CSAAKWGVAGNTIYF.

The rearrangement links TRBV7-3 to TRBJ1-1; perhaps TRBD1 as D (6 bases). Germline V gene data show CDR1 as SGHTA and CDR2 as FQGTGA. The CDR3 has 13 residues. Trimming left V 1 base short and J 6 bases short, with 9 bases between. This CDR3 reads CASSLNRASEAFF. The CDR3 DNA is TGTGCCAGCAGCTTAAACAGGGCGTCTGAAGCTTTCTTT. The full variable domain, its missing parts supplied by reference TRBV7-3 and TRBJ1-1, is GAGVSQTPSNKVTEKGKYVELRCDPISGHTALYWYRQSLGQGPEFLIYFQGTGAADDSGLPNDRFFAVRPEGSVSTLKIQRTERGDSAVYLCASSLNRASEAFFGQGTRLTVV.

Concerning this clonotype: A read error is possible here, since a much larger clone lies one base away. The chain is built from TRBV5-4 and TRBJ2-1, with D possibly called TRBD1 or TRBD2 (5 bases each). The V and J ends lost 7 bases and 9 bases respectively, with 26 bases between them. CDR3 length: 16 residues. Per germline, CDR1 SGHNT and CDR2 YYREEE (reference sequence). The CDR3, as DNA: TGTGCCAGCGGCATAGGACTGGACGGGGCGGTGAGTGAGCAGTTCTTC. Encoded protein: CASGIGLDGAVSEQFF.

The table lists this clonotype with a few counts. The V call is TRBV19, the J call TRBJ1-5; no firm D call. The germline CDR1 and CDR2 sequences are LNHDA and SQIVND (reference sequence). The CDR3 runs 13 residues. V was pared by 9 bases and J by 2 bases, with 11 bases between. The CDR3 here is CASLERGNQPQHF. The DNA of the CDR3 is TGTGCCAGCCTTGAGAGGGGCAATCAGCCCCAGCATTTT.

The table lists this clonotype with a few counts. The chain has TRBV6-5 and TRBJ1-3, with 8 nucleotides matching TRBD1. This CDR3 comprises 14 residues. Trimming cost V 5 bases and J 3 bases; bases outside gene matches: 3. Germline CDR1 reads MNHEY; CDR2 reads SVGAGI. The CDR3 coding sequence is TGTGCCAGCAGTACAGGGGGTGGTGGAAACACCATATATTTT. As protein: CASSTGGGGNTIYF.

The sample holds many counts of this clonotype. The chain carries TRBV5-5 and TRBJ1-1, with 8 bases matching TRBD1. J lost 3 bases, V lost 5 bases, and 9 bases had no gene match. In germline, CDR1 is SGHKS, CDR2 YYEKEE (reference sequence). The CDR3 runs 15 residues. CDR3 protein: CASRPDRVVHTEAFF. The DNA for the CDR3 is TGTGCCAGCAGACCGGACAGGGTGGTGCACACTGAAGCTTTCTTT.

This clonotype appeared many times. The chain couples TRBV24-1 to TRBJ2-1; no clear D. V was cut by 4 bases and J by 7 bases, with 16 bases left in between. CDR1 is KGHDR and CDR2 is SFDVKD in the germline V gene. CDR3 length: 15 residues. The CDR3 DNA is TGTGCCACCAGTGAGACGGACGGATCCCCAAATGAGCAGTTCTTC. Protein sequence: CATSETDGSPNEQFF.

The chain's CDR3 is CASSQRAGVGEQFF. The CDR3 region has the DNA TGTGCCAGCAGCCAAAGAGCGGGAGTGGGTGAGCAGTTCTTC. The rearrangement links TRBV3-1 to TRBJ2-1; TRBD2 matches 8 bases. This CDR3 has 14 residues. Trimming at V came to 2 bases and at J to 9 bases, leaving 6 bases not matched to a gene. Germline V lookup: CDR1 LGHDT, CDR2 YNNKEL (reference sequence).

This chain joins TRBV2 and TRBJ1-1, with a tentative D call TRBD1 (5 bases). Germline lookup yields CDR1 SNHLY and CDR2 FYNNEI. There are 14 residues in the CDR3. Trimming pared 3 bases from V and 1 base from J, leaving 9 bases between. CDR3 bases: TGTGCCAGCAGTGAGGGCAGGGCGAACACTGAAGCTTTCTTT. Translated: CASSEGRANTEAFF.

This clonotype showed up many times. The rearrangement uses TRBV12-3 or TRBV12-4 and TRBJ1-6; 10 positions match TRBD1. Trimming took 4 bases from V and 10 from J; bases not matched to a gene: 1. CDR3 length: 13 amino acids. In nucleotides, the CDR3 is TGTGCCAGCAGTTGGGACAGGGGATCACCCCTCCACTTT. As protein: CASSWDRGSPLHF.

This clonotype was picked up many times. The CDR3 protein is CASSRPRQGNTGELFF. In DNA form, the CDR3 reads TGTGCCAGCAGCCGACCACGACAGGGAAACACCGGGGAGCTGTTTTTT. The gene calls are TRBV11-2 and TRBJ2-2; 7 bases are shared with TRBD1. V gave up 5 bases and J gave up 2 bases; unmatched junction bases: 8. CDR1 is SGHAT, CDR2 FQNNGV, per germline. The CDR3 has 16 residues.

This clonotype occurred many times. V is TRBV7-9 and J is TRBJ1-1; no definite D call. V dropped 1 base and J dropped 6 bases, with 6 bases sitting between them. The germline V gene has CDR1 SEHNR and CDR2 FQNEAQ (reference sequence). CDR3 length equals 12 residues. CDR3 sequence reads: CASSLGPAEAFF. The DNA of the CDR3 is TGTGCCAGCAGCTTAGGCCCAGCTGAAGCTTTCTTT.

This clonotype was seen repeatedly, ten times or more. CDR3 sequence reads: CASSLVMTGGKNTEAFF. CDR3 in DNA: TGTGCCAGCAGCTTAGTGATGACAGGGGGCAAGAACACTGAAGCTTTCTTT. The chain uses TRBV11-1 and TRBJ1-1; 10 positions match TRBD1. The CDR3 contains 17 residues. Trimming at V came to 1 base and at J to 1 base, leaving 6 bases not matched to a gene. Germline CDR1 and CDR2: SGHAT and FQDESV (reference sequence).

This clonotype came up many times. The chain has TRBV11-2 and TRBJ2-7; D possibly corresponds to TRBD2 (6 bases). Trimming removed 4 bases from V and 2 bases from J, with 15 bases in between. Germline CDR1 is SGHAT and CDR2 is FQNNGV. The CDR3 has 15 residues. This CDR3 reads CASSSLGLQTYEQYF. CDR3 nucleotide sequence: TGTGCCAGCAGCTCCTTGGGACTGCAAACCTACGAGCAGTACTTC.

This clonotype was seen many times. This chain links TRBV12-5 with TRBJ1-3; the D is unclear. CDR1 and CDR2 (germline): LGHNT, FRNRAP. This CDR3 spans 16 amino acids. V was pared by 0 bases and J by 2 bases, with 11 bases between. CDR3 region: CASGLVRRAPGNTIYF. The CDR3 nucleotides are TGTGCTAGTGGTTTGGTACGGCGGGCGCCTGGAAACACCATATATTTT.

At least ten counts were recorded for this clonotype. V is TRBV29-1 and J is TRBJ2-1; TRBD1 aligns across 9 bases. The V gene's germline CDR1 is SQVTM and CDR2 ANQGSEA. V shed 7 bases and J 7 bases; nucleotides not matched to a gene: 11. CDR3 length: 14 residues. CDR3 DNA: TGCAGCGCCCGACCGGGACAGGGTGGAAATGAGCAGTTCTTC. Residues: CSARPGQGGNEQFF.

This clonotype was detected many times. CDR3 residues: CASSQDFRQMNTEAFF. CDR3 nucleotide sequence: TGTGCCAGCAGCCAAGATTTTCGACAGATGAACACTGAAGCTTTCTTT. The chain is built from TRBV4-2 and TRBJ1-1, with D tentatively TRBD1 (5 bases). The CDR3 length is 16 residues. Germline assignment: CDR1 LGHNA and CDR2 YNFKEQ. With 0 bases removed from V and 0 bases from J, the gap between germline ends came to 11 bases.

The gene calls are TRBV12-3 or TRBV12-4 and TRBJ1-6, with a possible D match to TRBD1 (5 bases). The CDR3 is 15 residues long. V lost 1 base, J lost 10 bases, and 14 bases lay in between. CDR3 residues: CASSLEWGGESPLHF. CDR3 coding DNA: TGTGCCAGCAGTTTAGAGTGGGGGGGGGAATCACCCCTCCACTTT.